This T cell receptor (beta chain) was recovered during a study of patients and donors after allogeneic stem cell transplantation. Each CDR3 protein gets one entry after TCRdb re-called the RT-PCR reads with MiXCR. The sample shows about a million distinct CDR3 sequences, around 17% of them seen only once. This clonotype has only a few counts. The CDR3 consists of 17 residues. V dropped 6 bases and J dropped 2; count of bases not matched to a gene: 14. The germline CDR1 and CDR2 sequences are SGHAT and FQNNGV. The origin of this receptor is a human donor who was either an allogeneic HSCT recipient or a stem cell or donor lymphocyte infusion donor (not recorded which). It is not recorded whose cells these are; they may come from a transplant donor. Sequenced input: blood, either unsorted or a sorted T cell fraction (not recorded which). The chain couples TRBV11-2 to TRBJ2-3; 7 nucleotides agree with TRBD1. This CDR3 is CASSMGQKPIFTDTQYF. The DNA of the CDR3 is TGTGCCAGCAGTATGGGACAGAAACCCATTTTCACAGATACGCAGTATTTT.